This T cell receptor beta chain is from a study of T cell changes during pregnancy in multiple sclerosis. The data were produced by immunoSEQ multiplex PCR, yet TCRdb's version contains in-frame clones alone and is incomplete. The sample includes roughly 40,000 clones, 91% seen only once; the top ten take about 0.48%. Germline-derived CDR1 and CDR2 are SGHVS and FQNEAQ. J gave up 9 bases and V 6 bases, and 15 bases lay outside the gene matches. This CDR3 has 15 amino acids. The gene calls are TRBV7-8 and TRBJ2-3; TRBD2 matches 7 bases. This specimen consisted of CD4+ T cells from peripheral blood mononuclear cells, obtained in the second trimester of pregnancy. This receptor was taken from a female donor in good health, enrolled as a control in a pregnancy study. CDR3 protein: CASSKDRSGVVTQYF. As DNA, the CDR3 is TGTGCCAGCAGTAAAGACCGAAGCGGGGTAGTAACGCAGTATTTT.